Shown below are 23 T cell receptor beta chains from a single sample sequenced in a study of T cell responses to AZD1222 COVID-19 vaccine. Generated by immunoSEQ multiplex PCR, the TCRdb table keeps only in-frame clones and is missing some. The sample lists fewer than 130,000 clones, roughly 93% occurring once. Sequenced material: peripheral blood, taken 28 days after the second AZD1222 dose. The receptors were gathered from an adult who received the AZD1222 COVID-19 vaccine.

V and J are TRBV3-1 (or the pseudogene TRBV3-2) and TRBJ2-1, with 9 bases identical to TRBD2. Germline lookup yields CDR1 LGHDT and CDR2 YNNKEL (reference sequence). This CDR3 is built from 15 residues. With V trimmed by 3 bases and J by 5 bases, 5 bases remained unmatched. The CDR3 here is CASSQIAGAHNEQFF. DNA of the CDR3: TGTGCCAGCAGCCAGATAGCGGGGGCCCACAATGAGCAGTTCTTC.

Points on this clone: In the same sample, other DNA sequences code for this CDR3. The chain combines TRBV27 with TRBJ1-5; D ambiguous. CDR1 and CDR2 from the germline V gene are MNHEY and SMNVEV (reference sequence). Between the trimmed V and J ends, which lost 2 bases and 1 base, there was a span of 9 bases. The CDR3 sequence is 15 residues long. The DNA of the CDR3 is TGTGCCAGCAGTTTAAGGCCTGGGAGCAATCAGCCCCAGCATTTT. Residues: CASSLRPGSNQPQHF.

CDR3 sequence: CASSLLAGGPVDTQYF. CDR3 in DNA: TGTGCCAGCAGCTTACTAGCGGGGGGGCCAGTAGATACGCAGTATTTT. The chain carries TRBV5-8 and TRBJ2-3; 13 bases are a match to TRBD2. This CDR3 has 16 residues. Germline CDR1 reads SGHTS; CDR2 reads YDEGEE. J lost 5 bases, V lost 2 bases, and 5 bases had no gene match. The full variable domain, rest sourced from reference TRBV5-8 and TRBJ2-3, is EAGVTQSPTHLIKTRGQQATLRCSPISGHTSVYWYQQALGLGLQFLLWYDEGEERNRGNFPPRFSGRQFPNYSSELNVNALELEDSALYLCASSLLAGGPVDTQYFGPGTRLTVL.

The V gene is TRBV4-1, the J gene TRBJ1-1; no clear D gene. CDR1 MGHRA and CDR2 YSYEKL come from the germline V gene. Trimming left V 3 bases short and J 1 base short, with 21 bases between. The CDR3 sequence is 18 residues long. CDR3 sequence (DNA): TGCGCCAGCAGCCAGGTCACAGCTAGATTGAACAAGAACACTGAAGCTTTCTTT. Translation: CASSQVTARLNKNTEAFF.

The CDR3 region has the DNA TGTGCCAGCAGCCAACTTTGGCAGATTGACGGGGAGCTGTTTTTT. Its translation: CASSQLWQIDGELFF. The chain combines TRBV3-1 (or the pseudogene TRBV3-2) with TRBJ2-2; no clear D gene. The CDR3 is 15 amino acids. The germline gives CDR1 LGHDT, CDR2 YNNKEL (reference sequence). V lost 2 bases and J 7 bases, leaving 14 bases between the germline ends.

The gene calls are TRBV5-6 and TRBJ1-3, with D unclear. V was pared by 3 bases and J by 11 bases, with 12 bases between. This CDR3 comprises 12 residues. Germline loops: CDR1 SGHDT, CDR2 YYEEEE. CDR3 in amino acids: CASSSSLAPIYF. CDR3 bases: TGTGCCAGCAGCTCGAGTTTGGCACCCATATATTTT.

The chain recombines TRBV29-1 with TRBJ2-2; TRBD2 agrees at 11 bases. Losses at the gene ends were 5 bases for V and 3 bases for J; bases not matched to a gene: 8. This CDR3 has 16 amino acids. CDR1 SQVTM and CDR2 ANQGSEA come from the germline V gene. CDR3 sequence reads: CSVSAGTSGYTGELFF. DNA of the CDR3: TGCAGCGTTTCCGCCGGGACTAGCGGCTACACCGGGGAGCTGTTTTTT.

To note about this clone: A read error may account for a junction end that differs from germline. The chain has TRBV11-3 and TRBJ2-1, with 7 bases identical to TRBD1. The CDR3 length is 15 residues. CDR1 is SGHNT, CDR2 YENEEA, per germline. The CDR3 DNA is TGTGCCAGCAGCTTAGATCTACAGGGGTACAATGGGCAGTTCTTC. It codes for CASSLDLQGYNGQFF. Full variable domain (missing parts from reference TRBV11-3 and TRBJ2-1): EAGVVQSPRYKIIEKKQPVAFWCNPISGHNTLYWYLQNLGQGPELLIRYENEEAVDDSQLPKDRFSAERLKGVDSTLKIQPAELGDSAVYLCASSLDLQGYNGQFFGPGTRLTVL.

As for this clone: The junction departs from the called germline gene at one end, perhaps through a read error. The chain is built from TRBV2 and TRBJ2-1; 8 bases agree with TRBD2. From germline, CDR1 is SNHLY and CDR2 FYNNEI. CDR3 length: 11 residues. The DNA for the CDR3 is TGTGCCAGCAGTGAGAGCGGGAGAAAGCTCTTC. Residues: CASSESGRKLF.

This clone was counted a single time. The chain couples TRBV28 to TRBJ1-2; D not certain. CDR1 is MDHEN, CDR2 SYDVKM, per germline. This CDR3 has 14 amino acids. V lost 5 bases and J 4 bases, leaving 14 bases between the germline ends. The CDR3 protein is CASSIPDGIYGYTF. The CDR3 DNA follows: TGTGCCAGCAGTATACCGGACGGTATCTATGGCTACACCTTC.

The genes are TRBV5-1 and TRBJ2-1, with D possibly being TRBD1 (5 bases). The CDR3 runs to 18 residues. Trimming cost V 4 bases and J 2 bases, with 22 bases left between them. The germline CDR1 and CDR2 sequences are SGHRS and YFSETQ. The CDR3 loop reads CASSQSTTDSAPYNEQFF. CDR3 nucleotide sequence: TGCGCCAGCAGCCAGTCTACGACCGACAGTGCCCCCTACAATGAGCAGTTCTTC.

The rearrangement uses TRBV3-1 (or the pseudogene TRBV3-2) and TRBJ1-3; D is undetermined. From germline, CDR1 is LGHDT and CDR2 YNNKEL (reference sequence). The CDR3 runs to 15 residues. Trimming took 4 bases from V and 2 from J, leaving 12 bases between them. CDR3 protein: CASSLRATAGNTIYF. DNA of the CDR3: TGTGCCAGCAGCCTCCGGGCAACCGCTGGAAACACCATATATTTT.

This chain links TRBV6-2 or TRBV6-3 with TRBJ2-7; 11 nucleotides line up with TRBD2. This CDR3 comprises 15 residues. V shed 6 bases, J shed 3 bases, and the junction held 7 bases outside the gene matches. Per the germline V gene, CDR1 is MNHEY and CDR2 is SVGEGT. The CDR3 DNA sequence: TGTGCCAGCAGACCTCCTAGCGGGGGGCGCTACGAGCAGTACTTC. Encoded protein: CASRPPSGGRYEQYF.

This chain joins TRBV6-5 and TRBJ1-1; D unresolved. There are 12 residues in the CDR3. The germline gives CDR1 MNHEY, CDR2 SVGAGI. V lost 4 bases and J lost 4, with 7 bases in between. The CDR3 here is CASSFIVTEAFF. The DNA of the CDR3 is TGTGCCAGCAGTTTCATCGTCACTGAAGCTTTCTTT.

The CDR3 reads CASSRFTQREITRYEQYF. The CDR3 DNA sequence: TGTGCCAGCAGCCGATTCACGCAAAGGGAAATCACCCGATACGAGCAGTACTTC. The chain couples TRBV7-9 to TRBJ2-7; D is unclear. Germline lookup yields CDR1 SEHNR and CDR2 FQNEAQ (reference sequence). The CDR3 covers 18 residues. V lost 5 bases to trimming and J lost 4 bases, with 27 bases between them.

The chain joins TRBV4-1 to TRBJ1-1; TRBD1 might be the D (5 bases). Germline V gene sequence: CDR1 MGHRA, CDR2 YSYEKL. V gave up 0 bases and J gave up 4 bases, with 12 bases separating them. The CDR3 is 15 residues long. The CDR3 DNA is TGCGCCAGCAGCCAAGAGAGTGGGACGGGCACTGAAGCTTTCTTT. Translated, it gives CASSQESGTGTEAFF.

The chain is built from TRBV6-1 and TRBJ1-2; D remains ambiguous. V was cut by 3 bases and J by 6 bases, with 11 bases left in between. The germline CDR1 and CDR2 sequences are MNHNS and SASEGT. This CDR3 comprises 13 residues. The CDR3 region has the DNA TGTGCCAGCAGTGATCCTATCTGGGATGGCTACACCTTC. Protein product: CASSDPIWDGYTF.

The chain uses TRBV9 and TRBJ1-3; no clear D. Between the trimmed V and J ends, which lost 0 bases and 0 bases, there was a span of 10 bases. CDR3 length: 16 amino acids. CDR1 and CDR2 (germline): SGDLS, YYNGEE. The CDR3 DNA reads TGTGCCAGCAGCGTAGGTGTAGGGTTCTCTGGAAACACCATATATTTT. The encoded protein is CASSVGVGFSGNTIYF.

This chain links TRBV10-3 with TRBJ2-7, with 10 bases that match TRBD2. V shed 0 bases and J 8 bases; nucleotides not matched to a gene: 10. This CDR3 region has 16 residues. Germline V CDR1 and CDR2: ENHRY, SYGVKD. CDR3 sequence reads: CAISESLAGGLEKQYF. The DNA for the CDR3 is TGTGCCATCAGTGAGTCATTAGCGGGAGGCTTGGAAAAGCAGTACTTC.

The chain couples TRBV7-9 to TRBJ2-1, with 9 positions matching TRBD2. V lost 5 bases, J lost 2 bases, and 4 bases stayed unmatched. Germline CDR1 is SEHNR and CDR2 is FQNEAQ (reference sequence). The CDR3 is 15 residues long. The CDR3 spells CASSTSGWAYNEQFF. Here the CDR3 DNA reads TGTGCCAGCAGCACTAGCGGGTGGGCCTACAATGAGCAGTTCTTC.

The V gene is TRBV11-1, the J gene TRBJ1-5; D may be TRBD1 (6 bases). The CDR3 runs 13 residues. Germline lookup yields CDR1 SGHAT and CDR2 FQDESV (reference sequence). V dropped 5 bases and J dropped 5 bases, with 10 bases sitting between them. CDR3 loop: CASSRDNDQPQHF. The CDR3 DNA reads TGTGCCAGCAGCCGGGACAACGATCAGCCCCAGCATTTT.

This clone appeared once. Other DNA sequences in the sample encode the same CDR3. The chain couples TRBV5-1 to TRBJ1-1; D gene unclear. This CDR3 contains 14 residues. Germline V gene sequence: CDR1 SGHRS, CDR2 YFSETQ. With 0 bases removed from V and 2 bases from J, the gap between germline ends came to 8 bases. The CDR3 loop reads CASSLGQPNTEAFF. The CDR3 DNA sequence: TGCGCCAGCAGCTTGGGGCAGCCTAACACTGAAGCTTTCTTT.

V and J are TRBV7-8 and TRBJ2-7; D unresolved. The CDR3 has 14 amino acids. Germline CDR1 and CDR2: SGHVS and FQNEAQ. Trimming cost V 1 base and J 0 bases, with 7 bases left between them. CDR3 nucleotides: TGTGCCAGCAGCTTAGGAGGCAACTCCTACGAGCAGTACTTC. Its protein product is CASSLGGNSYEQYF.